This T cell receptor (beta chain) came from a study of control samples from healthy donors and cancer patients. The J segment lost 8 bases and the V segment lost 7 bases, leaving 14 bases of the junction unmatched. CDR3 length equals 15 residues. The germline V gene has CDR1 SGHVS and CDR2 FQNEAQ. Method: immunoSEQ multiplex PCR; TCRdb's copy keeps in-frame clones and lacks some. The table has 100,000 to 150,000 clones, about 90% seen once. Sequences were obtained from blood. The TCR originated in a man younger than 35 in good health. V and J are TRBV7-8 and TRBJ2-1; TRBD2 matches 7 bases. CDR3 residues: CASTLMGGGVYEQFF. The CDR3 DNA follows: TGTGCCAGCACCCTCATGGGGGGGGGAGTTTATGAGCAGTTCTTC.